This T cell receptor (beta chain) was sequenced during a study of blood T cell repertoires in COVID-19. For the study at large: There were acute and convalescent COVID-19 samples, and they came from the United States, Italy and Spain.

This clone was observed a handful of times. The data were produced by immunoSEQ multiplex PCR, yet TCRdb's version contains in-frame clones alone and is incomplete. The data hold over 95,000 clones, with 75% to 90% observed a single time. CDR1 is LNHNV, CDR2 YYDKDF, per germline (reference sequence). V shed 3 bases, J shed 1 base, and the junction held 1 base outside the gene matches. The CDR3 spans 15 residues. This chain uses TRBV15 with TRBJ2-5; 11 bases map to TRBD1. The source is a human donor with acute or convalescent COVID-19. The donor label of this sample is uncertain. Specimen: peripheral blood. The CDR3 protein is CATSRGTGGQETQYF. Written as DNA, the CDR3 is TGTGCCACCAGCAGGGGGACAGGGGGCCAAGAGACCCAGTACTTC.